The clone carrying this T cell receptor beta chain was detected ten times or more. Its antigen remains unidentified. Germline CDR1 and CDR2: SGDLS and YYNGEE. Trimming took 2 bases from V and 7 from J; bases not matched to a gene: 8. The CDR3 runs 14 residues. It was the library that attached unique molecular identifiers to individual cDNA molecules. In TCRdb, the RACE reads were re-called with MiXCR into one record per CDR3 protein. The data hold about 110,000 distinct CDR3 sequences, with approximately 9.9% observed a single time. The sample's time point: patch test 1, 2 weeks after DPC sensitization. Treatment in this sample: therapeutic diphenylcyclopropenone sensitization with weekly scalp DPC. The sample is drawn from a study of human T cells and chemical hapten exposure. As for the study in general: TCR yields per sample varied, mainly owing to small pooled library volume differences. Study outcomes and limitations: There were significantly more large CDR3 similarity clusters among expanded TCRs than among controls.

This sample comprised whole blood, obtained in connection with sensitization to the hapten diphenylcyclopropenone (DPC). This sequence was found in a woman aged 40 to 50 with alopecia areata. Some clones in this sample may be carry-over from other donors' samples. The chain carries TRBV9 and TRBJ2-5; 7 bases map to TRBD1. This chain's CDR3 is CASSVSRQGRTQYF. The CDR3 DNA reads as TGTGCCAGCAGCGTTAGCCGACAGGGTCGGACCCAGTACTTC.